This section outlines one T cell receptor beta chain sequence together with its context. Its target is unknown. The data were taken from a study of shared clonotypes between healthy human individuals. Whole-study findings and limits: Sampling involved blood alone; tissue repertoires likely differ.

Authors' analysis steps: Junction-only sequences without quality scores were provided by ImmunoSEQ, so filtering was different. Assay: immunoSEQ multiplex PCR; the TCRdb copy retains only in-frame clones and omits some. V and J calls and clone size are given by that table; D and trimming were obtained from the DNA. This sample has fewer than 3 million clones; roughly 90% occur once, and the top ten carry around 0.35%. The V end was cut by 0 bases, the J end by 6 bases, with 15 bases between. The CDR3 is 16 amino acids. Germline V gene data show CDR1 as SGHAT and CDR2 as FQNNGV. The TCR was taken from a man aged 18 to 30 in good health. Some clones in this sample may be carry-over from other donors' samples. The material sequenced was naive CD4+ T cells from PBMCs. The sample's subset: CD45RA+ positively selected. This chain uses TRBV11-2 with TRBJ2-1; tentative D call: TRBD2 (6 bases). The CDR3 protein is CASSLDWAGRGNEQFF. The CDR3 DNA follows: TGTGCCAGCAGCTTAGATTGGGCGGGACGGGGCAATGAGCAGTTCTTC.